These 16 T cell receptor beta chains came from one sample sequenced in a study of cytomegalovirus exposure and HLA in healthy donors. Researchers ran the PCR with 60 Vbeta and 13 Jbeta primers. Sequencing used immunoSEQ multiplex PCR; TCRdb keeps in-frame clones, though not all of them. The sample has 150,000 to 170,000 clones, about four fifths seen once. The sequenced sample was PBMCs. These TCRs come from a man younger than 30 in good health and CMV-seronegative.

The V call is TRBV29-1, the J call TRBJ1-3; TRBD1 aligns across 11 bases. With 2 bases clipped from V and 0 bases from J, the junction kept 15 bases outside the gene matches. This CDR3 comprises 20 residues. Germline V gene sequence: CDR1 SQVTM, CDR2 ANQGSEA. CDR3 coding DNA: TGCAGCGTTGAATTCGCTCCGGGACAGGGGGAGAAAAGCTCTGGAAACACCATATATTTT. Translated: CSVEFAPGQGEKSSGNTIYF.

The chain uses TRBV10-2 and TRBJ2-7; TRBD2 is a possible D gene (6 bases). Trimming shortened V by 6 bases and J by 2 bases, and 8 bases separated the two germline ends. CDR3 length: 12 amino acids. CDR1 is WSHSY and CDR2 is SAAADI in the germline V gene. CDR3 sequence reads: CASSGGAYEQYV. In nucleotides, the CDR3 is TGCGCCAGCAGCGGCGGGGCCTACGAGCAGTACGTC.

This clone was counted once. The CDR3 here is CASSPAGATGNTIYF. DNA for the CDR3: TGTGCCAGCAGCCCCGCAGGGGCTACTGGAAACACCATATATTTT. V is TRBV7-8 and J is TRBJ1-3; TRBD1 is a possible D gene (6 bases). Deletions cut 5 bases from V and 2 bases from J, with 13 bases between. Germline V gene data show CDR1 as SGHVS and CDR2 as FQNEAQ. CDR3 length equals 15 residues.

V and J are TRBV7-9 and TRBJ2-5; D possibly corresponds to TRBD2 (6 bases). Trimming took 4 bases from V and 5 from J, leaving 17 bases between them. The CDR3 loop spans 15 amino acids. The germline V gene encodes CDR1 SEHNR and CDR2 FQNEAQ (reference sequence). This chain's CDR3 is CASSSGGPGMETQYF. CDR3 coding DNA: TGTGCCAGCAGCTCTGGAGGGCCGGGGATGGAGACCCAGTACTTC.

This rearrangement joins TRBV28 to TRBJ1-5, with 8 bases that match TRBD1. This CDR3 contains 15 residues. Germline CDR1 is MDHEN and CDR2 is SYDVKM. V lost 3 bases, J lost 4 bases, and 5 bases stayed unmatched. As DNA, the CDR3 is TGTGCCAGCAGTTTTATCGACAGGGGTAATCAGCCCCAGCATTTT. Its translation: CASSFIDRGNQPQHF.

This clone was detected a few times. V is TRBV7-9 and J is TRBJ2-7; weak D call: TRBD1 (6 bases). The CDR3 loop spans 15 amino acids. The germline CDR1 and CDR2 sequences are SEHNR and FQNEAQ (reference sequence). Trimming stripped 4 bases from V and 2 bases from J, with 15 bases between. For the CDR3, the DNA is TGTGCCAGCAGCTCCGAAGGGGGTCCGACCTACGAGCAGTACTTC. Translation gives CASSSEGGPTYEQYF.

The chain combines TRBV19 with TRBJ2-5; the D is unclear. Germline values: CDR1 LNHDA, CDR2 SQIVND (reference sequence). The germline V and J ends were trimmed by 4 bases and 1 base, with 10 bases remaining between them. This CDR3 is built from 14 residues. CDR3 region: CASSSRQIQETQYF. DNA for the CDR3: TGTGCCAGTAGTAGCAGGCAGATCCAAGAGACCCAGTACTTC.

This clone came up a few times. The chain uses TRBV4-1 and TRBJ1-1, with D possibly TRBD1 on 5 matching bases. Per the germline V gene, CDR1 is MGHRA and CDR2 is YSYEKL. V shed 0 bases and J shed 10 bases, with 18 bases lying between them. The CDR3 totals 15 residues. The CDR3 region is CASSQDRGTRGAAFF. As DNA, the CDR3 is TGCGCCAGCAGCCAAGATCGCGGGACTCGGGGAGCAGCTTTCTTT.

V is TRBV5-1 and J is TRBJ1-2, with TRBD1 as a possible D gene (6 bases). V was cut by 1 base and J by 4 bases, with 14 bases left in between. The CDR3 is 15 residues long. Germline V gene sequence: CDR1 SGHRS, CDR2 YFSETQ. CDR3 in DNA: TGCGCCAGCAGCTTGTTACAGGGAGCGCGCTATGGCTACACCTTC. This gives the protein CASSLLQGARYGYTF.

Only a few counts were recorded for this clone. V gene TRBV30 combines with J gene TRBJ1-5, with 9 bases fitting TRBD1. J gave up 5 bases and V 8 bases, and 10 bases lay outside the gene matches. This CDR3 spans 14 amino acids. Germline loops: CDR1 GTSNPN, CDR2 SVGIG (reference sequence). This CDR3 reads CAAAPGQGDQPQHF. In DNA, the CDR3 is TGTGCCGCGGCCCCGGGACAGGGCGATCAGCCCCAGCATTTT.

The rearrangement joins TRBV7-9 to TRBJ1-6; 11 nucleotides agree with TRBD1. Germline lookup yields CDR1 SEHNR and CDR2 FQNEAQ (reference sequence). This CDR3 spans 16 amino acids. V shed 6 bases and J 9 bases; nucleotides not matched to a gene: 10. CDR3 nucleotide sequence: TGTGCCAGCAGAGGACATGAGGGACAGGGGGGTTCACCCCTCCACTTT. Translation gives CASRGHEGQGGSPLHF.

The chain has TRBV6-5 and TRBJ1-2; D remains unclear. Germline V gene sequence: CDR1 MNHEY, CDR2 SVGAGI. This CDR3 is 13 amino acids long. The V gene lost 5 bases and the J gene lost 7 bases, with 14 bases spanning the gap. The CDR3 DNA reads as TGTGCCAGCAGTGCGGGATTCGCGGCTGGCTACACCTTC. It specifies CASSAGFAAGYTF.

This clone was observed a single time. The chain recombines TRBV19 with TRBJ1-6, with 10 nucleotides matching TRBD1. The CDR3 is 20 residues long. J gave up 7 bases and V 5 bases, and 20 bases lay outside the gene matches. Germline values: CDR1 LNHDA, CDR2 SQIVND (reference sequence). Here the CDR3 reads CASSSPSGTGVPLYNSPLHF. The DNA for the CDR3 is TGTGCCAGTAGTTCTCCGTCCGGGACAGGGGTTCCCCTATACAATTCACCCCTCCACTTT.

This clone occurred a few times. This chain connects TRBV6-1 to TRBJ2-7; D not certain. Trimming removed 6 bases at V and 0 bases at J, with 9 bases between. Germline V gene lookup returns CDR1 MNHNS and CDR2 SASEGT. CDR3 length: 13 amino acids. In nucleotides, the CDR3 is TGTGCCAGCAGGCAGGCTAGCTCCTACGAGCAGTACGTC. It encodes CASRQASSYEQYV.

The V call is TRBV19, the J call TRBJ2-7; TRBD1 matches at 8 bases. CDR3 length equals 17 residues. Trimming took 0 bases from V and 2 from J; bases not matched to a gene: 9. CDR1 and CDR2 from the germline V gene are LNHDA and SQIVND (reference sequence). The chain's CDR3 is CASSIDGGQGAAYEQYV. DNA of the CDR3: TGTGCCAGTAGTATAGATGGAGGGCAGGGGGCAGCCTACGAGCAGTACGTC.

The chain employs TRBV4-1 and TRBJ1-5; 9 bases agree with TRBD1. This CDR3 contains 16 residues. CDR1 is MGHRA, CDR2 YSYEKL, per germline. J was trimmed by 1 base and V by 1 base; bases with no gene match: 2. The CDR3 spells CASSQVGQGSNQPQHF. CDR3 bases: TGCGCCAGCAGCCAAGTGGGACAGGGAAGCAATCAGCCCCAGCATTTT.